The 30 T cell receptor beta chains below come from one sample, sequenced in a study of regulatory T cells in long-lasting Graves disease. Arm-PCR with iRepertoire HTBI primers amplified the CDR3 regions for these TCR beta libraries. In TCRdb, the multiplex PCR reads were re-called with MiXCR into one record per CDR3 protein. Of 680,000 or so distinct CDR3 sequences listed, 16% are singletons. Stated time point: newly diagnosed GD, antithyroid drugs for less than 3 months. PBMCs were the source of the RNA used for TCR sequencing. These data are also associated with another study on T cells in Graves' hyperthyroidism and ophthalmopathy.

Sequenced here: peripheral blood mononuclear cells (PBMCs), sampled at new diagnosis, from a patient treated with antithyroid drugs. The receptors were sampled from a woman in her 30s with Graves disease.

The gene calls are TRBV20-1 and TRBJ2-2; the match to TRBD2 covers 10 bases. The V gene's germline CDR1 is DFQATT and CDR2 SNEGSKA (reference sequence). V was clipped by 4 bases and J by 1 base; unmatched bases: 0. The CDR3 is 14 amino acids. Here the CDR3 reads CSATSGRNTGELFF. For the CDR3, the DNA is TGCAGTGCTACTAGCGGGAGGAACACCGGGGAGCTGTTTTTT.

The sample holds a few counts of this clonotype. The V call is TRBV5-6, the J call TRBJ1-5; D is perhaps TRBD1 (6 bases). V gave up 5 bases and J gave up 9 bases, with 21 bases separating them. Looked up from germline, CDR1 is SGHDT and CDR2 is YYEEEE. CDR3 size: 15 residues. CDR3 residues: CASSDTGTLPLPQHF. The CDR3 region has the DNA TGTGCCAGCAGTGATACCGGGACACTTCCTTTGCCCCAGCATTTT.

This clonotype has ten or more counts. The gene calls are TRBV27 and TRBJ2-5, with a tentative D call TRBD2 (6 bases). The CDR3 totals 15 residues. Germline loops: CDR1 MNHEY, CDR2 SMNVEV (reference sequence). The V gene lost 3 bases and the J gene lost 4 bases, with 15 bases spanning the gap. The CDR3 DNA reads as TGTGCCAGCAGTTTGGGGGGTCGCATTGGAGAGACCCAGTACTTC. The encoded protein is CASSLGGRIGETQYF.

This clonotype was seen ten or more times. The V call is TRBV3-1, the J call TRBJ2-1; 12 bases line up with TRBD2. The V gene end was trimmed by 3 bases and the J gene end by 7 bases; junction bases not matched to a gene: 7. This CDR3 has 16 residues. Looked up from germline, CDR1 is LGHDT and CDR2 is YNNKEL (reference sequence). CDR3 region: CASSQSLAGGANEQFF. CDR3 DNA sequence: TGTGCCAGCAGCCAGTCTCTAGCGGGAGGGGCAAATGAGCAGTTCTTC.

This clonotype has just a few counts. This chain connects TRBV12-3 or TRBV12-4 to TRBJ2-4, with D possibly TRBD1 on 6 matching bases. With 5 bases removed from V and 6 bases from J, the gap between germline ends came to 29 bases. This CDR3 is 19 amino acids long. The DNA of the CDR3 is TGTGCCAGCAGTCCCTCCAGGGGCCCAGAAATCCTGTCCAGAAACATTCAGTACTTC. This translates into CASSPSRGPEILSRNIQYF.

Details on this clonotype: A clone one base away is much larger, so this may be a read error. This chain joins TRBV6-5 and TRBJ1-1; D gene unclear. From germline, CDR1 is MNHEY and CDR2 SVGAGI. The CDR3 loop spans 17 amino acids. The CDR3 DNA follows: TGTGCCAGCAGTTACTCGTCCAGGCTGGGCATGAACACTGAAGCTTCCTTT. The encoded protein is CASSYSSRLGMNTEASF.

CDR3 amino acids: CASSIQVSSYEQYF. CDR3 DNA: TGCGCCAGCAGCATACAGGTGAGCTCCTACGAGCAGTACTTC. V is TRBV5-1 and J is TRBJ2-7; possibly TRBD1 for D (5 bases). Germline values: CDR1 SGHRS, CDR2 YFSETQ. Deletions cut 4 bases from V and 0 bases from J, with 11 bases between. There are 14 residues in the CDR3. Combining the CDR3 with reference TRBV5-1 and TRBJ2-7 gives the whole variable domain KAGVTQTPRYLIKTRGQQVTLSCSPISGHRSVSWYQQTPGQGLQFLFEYFSETQRNKGNFPGRFSGRQFSNSRSEMNVSTLELGDSALYLCASSIQVSSYEQYFGPGTRLTVT.

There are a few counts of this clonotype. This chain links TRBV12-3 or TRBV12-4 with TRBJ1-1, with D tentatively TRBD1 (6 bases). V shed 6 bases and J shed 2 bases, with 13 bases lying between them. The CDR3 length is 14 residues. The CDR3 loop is CASSPQGINTEAFF. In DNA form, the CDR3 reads TGTGCCAGCAGCCCCCAGGGGATTAACACTGAAGCTTTCTTT.

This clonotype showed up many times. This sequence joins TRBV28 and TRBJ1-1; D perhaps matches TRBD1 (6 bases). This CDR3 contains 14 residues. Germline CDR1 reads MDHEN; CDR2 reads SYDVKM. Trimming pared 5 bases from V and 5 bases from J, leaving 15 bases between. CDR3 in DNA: TGTGCCAGCAGTGGGTCGGGGGGGCGGACTGAAGCTTTCTTT. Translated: CASSGSGGRTEAFF.

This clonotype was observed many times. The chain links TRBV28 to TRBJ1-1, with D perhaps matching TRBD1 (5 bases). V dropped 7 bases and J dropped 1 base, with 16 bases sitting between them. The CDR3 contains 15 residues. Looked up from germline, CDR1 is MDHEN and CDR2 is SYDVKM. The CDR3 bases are TGTGCCAGCAACATCCTCACAGGACCGAACACTGAAGCTTTCTTT. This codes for CASNILTGPNTEAFF.

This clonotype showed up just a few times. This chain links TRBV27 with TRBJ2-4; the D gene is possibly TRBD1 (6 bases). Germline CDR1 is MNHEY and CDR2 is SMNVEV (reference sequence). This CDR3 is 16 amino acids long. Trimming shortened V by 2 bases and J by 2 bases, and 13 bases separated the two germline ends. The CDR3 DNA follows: TGTGCCAGCAGTTTAAGACAGGCGGCGTCCAAAAACATTCAGTACTTC. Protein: CASSLRQAASKNIQYF.

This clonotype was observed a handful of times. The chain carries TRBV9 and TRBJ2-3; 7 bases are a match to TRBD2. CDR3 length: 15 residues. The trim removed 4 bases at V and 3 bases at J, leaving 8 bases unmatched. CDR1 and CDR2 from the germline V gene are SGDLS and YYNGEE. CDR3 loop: CASSTKRLATDTQYF. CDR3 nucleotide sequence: TGTGCCAGCAGCACAAAAAGACTAGCTACAGATACGCAGTATTTT.

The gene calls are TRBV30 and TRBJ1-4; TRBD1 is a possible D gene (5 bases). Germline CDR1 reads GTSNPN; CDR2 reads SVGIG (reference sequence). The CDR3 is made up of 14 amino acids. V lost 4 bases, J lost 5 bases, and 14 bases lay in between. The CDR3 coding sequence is TGTGCCTGGAAATCCGGACACGCGAATGAAAAACTGTTTTTT. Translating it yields CAWKSGHANEKLFF.

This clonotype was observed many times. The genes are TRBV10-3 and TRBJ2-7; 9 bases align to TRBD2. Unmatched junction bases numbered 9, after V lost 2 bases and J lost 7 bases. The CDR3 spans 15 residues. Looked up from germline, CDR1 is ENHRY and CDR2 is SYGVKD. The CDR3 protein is CAISEASGNLREQYF. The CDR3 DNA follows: TGTGCCATCAGTGAGGCTAGCGGGAACCTACGAGAGCAGTACTTC.

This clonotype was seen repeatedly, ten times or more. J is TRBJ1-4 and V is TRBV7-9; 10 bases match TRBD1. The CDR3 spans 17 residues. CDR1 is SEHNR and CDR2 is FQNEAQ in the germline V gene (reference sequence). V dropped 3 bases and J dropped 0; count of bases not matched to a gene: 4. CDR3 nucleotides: TGTGCCAGCAGCTTCGGGACAGGGGCTACAACTAATGAAAAACTGTTTTTT. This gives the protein CASSFGTGATTNEKLFF.

Here the CDR3 reads CASSHTMAGYTDTQYF. In DNA form, the CDR3 reads TGTGCCAGCAGCCACACAATGGCGGGGTACACAGATACGCAGTATTTT. This sequence joins TRBV7-2 and TRBJ2-3; tentative D call: TRBD2 (6 bases). There are 16 residues in the CDR3. Trimming stripped 5 bases from V and 2 bases from J, with 17 bases between. CDR1 SGHTA and CDR2 FQGNSA come from the germline V gene.

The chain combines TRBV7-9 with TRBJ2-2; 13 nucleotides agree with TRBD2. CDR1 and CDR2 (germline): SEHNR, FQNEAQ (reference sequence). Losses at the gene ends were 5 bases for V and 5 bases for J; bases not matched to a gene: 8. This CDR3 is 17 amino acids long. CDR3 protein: CASSPGTSGVRTGELFF. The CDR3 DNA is TGTGCCAGCAGCCCAGGGACTAGCGGGGTGAGAACCGGGGAGCTGTTTTTT.

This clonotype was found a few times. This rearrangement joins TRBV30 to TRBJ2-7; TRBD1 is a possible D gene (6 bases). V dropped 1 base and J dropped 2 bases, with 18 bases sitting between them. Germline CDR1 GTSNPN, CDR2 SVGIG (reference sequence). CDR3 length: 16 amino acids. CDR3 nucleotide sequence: TGTGCCTGGAGTGAGGGATATGGGGGCGCGACCTACGAGCAGTACTTC. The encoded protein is CAWSEGYGGATYEQYF.

The CDR3 nucleotides are TGTGCCAGCAGTGCGACAGTGAAGTTGACTTTCTTT. The encoded protein is CASSATVKLTFF. The J gene is TRBJ1-1, the V gene TRBV25-1; tentatively, D is TRBD1 (5 bases). Trimming left V 4 bases short and J 12 bases short, with 15 bases between. CDR3 length: 12 residues. CDR1 and CDR2 from the germline V gene are MGHDK and SYGVNS.

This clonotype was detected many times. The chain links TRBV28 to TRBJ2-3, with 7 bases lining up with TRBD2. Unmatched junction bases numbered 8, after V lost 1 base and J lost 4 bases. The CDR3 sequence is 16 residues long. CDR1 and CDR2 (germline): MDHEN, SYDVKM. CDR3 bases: TGTGCCAGCAGTTTATATGGAGCGGGGCCCGCAGATACGCAGTATTTT. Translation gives CASSLYGAGPADTQYF.

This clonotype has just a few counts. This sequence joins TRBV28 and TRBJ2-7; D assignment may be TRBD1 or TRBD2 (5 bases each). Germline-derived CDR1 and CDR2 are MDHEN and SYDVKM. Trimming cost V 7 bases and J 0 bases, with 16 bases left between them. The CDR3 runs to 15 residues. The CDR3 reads CASIGAAASSYEQYF. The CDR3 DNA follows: TGTGCCAGCATCGGGGCTGCGGCAAGCTCCTACGAGCAGTACTTC.

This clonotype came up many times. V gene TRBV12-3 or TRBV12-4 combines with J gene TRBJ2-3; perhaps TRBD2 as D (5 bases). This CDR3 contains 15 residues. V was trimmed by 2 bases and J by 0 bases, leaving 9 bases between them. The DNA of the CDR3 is TGTGCCAGCAGTTTAATAGCGACTAGCACAGATACGCAGTATTTT. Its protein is CASSLIATSTDTQYF.

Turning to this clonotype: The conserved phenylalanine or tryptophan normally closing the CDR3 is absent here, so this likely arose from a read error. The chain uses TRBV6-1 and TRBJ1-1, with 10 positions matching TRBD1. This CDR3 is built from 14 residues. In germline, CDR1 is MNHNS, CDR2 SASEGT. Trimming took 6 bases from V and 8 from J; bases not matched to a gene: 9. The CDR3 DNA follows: TGTGCCAGCAGCCAAAGGACAGGGGGAGGGGAAGCTTTCTCT. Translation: CASSQRTGGGEAFS.

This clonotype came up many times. DNA for the CDR3: TGTGCCAGCAGTGACTGGGGAGAGACCCAGTACTTC. Translated: CASSDWGETQYF. V and J are TRBV2 and TRBJ2-5; no firm D call. Germline CDR1 reads SNHLY; CDR2 reads FYNNEI. This CDR3 has 12 amino acids. V was clipped by 3 bases and J by 4 bases, with 6 bases between them.

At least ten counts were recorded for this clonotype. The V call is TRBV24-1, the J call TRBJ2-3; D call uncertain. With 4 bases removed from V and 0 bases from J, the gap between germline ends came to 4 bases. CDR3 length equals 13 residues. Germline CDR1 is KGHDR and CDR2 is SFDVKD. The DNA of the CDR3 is TGTGCCACCAGTGACTTTAGCACAGATACGCAGTATTTT. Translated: CATSDFSTDTQYF.

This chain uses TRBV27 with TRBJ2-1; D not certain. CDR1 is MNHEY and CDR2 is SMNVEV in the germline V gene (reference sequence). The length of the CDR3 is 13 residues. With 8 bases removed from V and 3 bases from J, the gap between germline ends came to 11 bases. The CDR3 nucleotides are TGTGCCAGCGGTGTGAACTTCTACAATGAGCAGTTCTTC. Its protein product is CASGVNFYNEQFF.

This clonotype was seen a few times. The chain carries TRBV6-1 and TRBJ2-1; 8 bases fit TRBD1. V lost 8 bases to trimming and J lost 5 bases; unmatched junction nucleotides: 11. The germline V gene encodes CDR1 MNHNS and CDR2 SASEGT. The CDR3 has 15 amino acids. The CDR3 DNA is TGTGCCAGCTCGCGCGTGGGACAGGCTGACAATGAGCAGTTCTTC. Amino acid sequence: CASSRVGQADNEQFF.

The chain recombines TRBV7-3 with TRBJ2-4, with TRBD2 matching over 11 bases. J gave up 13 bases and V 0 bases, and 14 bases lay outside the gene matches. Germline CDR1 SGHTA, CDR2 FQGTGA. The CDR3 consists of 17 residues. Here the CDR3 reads CASSLTLTSGIGHEQYF. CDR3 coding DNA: TGTGCCAGCAGCTTAACTCTGACTAGCGGGATAGGGCATGAGCAGTACTTC.

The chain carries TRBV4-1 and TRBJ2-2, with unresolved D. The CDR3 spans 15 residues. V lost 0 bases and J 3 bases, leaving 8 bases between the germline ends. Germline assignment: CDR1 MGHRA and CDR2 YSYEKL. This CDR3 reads CASSQDSLYTGELFF. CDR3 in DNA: TGCGCCAGCAGCCAAGATTCCCTTTACACCGGGGAGCTGTTTTTT.

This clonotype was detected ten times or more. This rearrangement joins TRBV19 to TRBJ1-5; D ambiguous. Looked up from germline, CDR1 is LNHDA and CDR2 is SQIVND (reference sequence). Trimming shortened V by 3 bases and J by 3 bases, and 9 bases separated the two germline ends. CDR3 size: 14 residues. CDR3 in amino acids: CASSMAAYNQPQHF. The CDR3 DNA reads TGTGCCAGTAGTATGGCAGCGTACAATCAGCCCCAGCATTTT.